The clone carrying this T cell receptor (beta chain) was counted only a few times. As yet, its antigen is unknown. These data originate in a study of vaccination and CD4 T cells after COVID-19. For the study at large: The stimulus for the cells was overlapping spike peptides derived from SARS-CoV-2, HCoV-NL63, HCoV-OC43 and HCoV-229E. Study observations and caveats: Spike mono-reactivity was shown by 304 of 307 vaccine-specific clones in convalescent patients. Early post-infection timepoints were not included, and relatively few convalescent patients were studied.

Documented treatment: approximately nine-day PBMC culture with coronavirus spike peptide pools or control peptides (ViraFEST assay). The authors cultured two million PBMCs per well with 9 to 10 IU/ml IL-2 and about 9.9 ug/ml peptide pools. Germline lookup yields CDR1 DFQATT and CDR2 SNEGSKA (reference sequence). V lost 6 bases and J 4 bases, leaving 14 bases between the germline ends. The CDR3 has 13 amino acids. Oncomine TCR Beta short-read sequencing was applied to DNA from cultured CD4+ T cells. One entry per CDR3 protein, called by TCRdb with MiXCR from the PCR reads. This table has about 25,000 distinct CDR3 sequences, around 45% appearing once.

The rearrangement joins TRBV20-1 to TRBJ2-3; D possibly corresponds to TRBD1 (5 bases). Sequencing used CD4+ T cells from blood, cultured in vitro. This TCR came from a human donor who had recovered from COVID-19. Here the CDR3 DNA reads TGCAGTGCATCCGACAGCCCACCAGATACGCAGTATTTT. Its translation: CSASDSPPDTQYF.